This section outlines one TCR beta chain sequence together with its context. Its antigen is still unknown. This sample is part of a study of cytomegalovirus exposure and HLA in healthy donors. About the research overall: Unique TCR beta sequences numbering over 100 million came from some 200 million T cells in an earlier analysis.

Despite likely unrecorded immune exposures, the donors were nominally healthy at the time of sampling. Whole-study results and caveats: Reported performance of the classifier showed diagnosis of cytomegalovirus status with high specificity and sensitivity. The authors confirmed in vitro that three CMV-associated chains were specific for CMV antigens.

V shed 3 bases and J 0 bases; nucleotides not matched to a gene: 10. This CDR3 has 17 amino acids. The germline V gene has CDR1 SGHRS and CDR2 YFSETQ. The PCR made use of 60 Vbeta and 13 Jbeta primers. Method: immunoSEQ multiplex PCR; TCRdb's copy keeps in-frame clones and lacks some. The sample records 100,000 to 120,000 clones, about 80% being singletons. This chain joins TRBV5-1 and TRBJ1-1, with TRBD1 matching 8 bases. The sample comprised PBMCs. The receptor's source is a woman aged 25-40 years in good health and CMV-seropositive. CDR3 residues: CASSSRGPGSMNTEAFF. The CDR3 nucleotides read TGCGCCAGCAGCTCCAGGGGGCCAGGGAGCATGAACACTGAAGCTTTCTTT.